This T cell receptor (beta chain) was recorded in a study of CD8+CD57+ T cells in acquired aplastic anemia. Only a few counts were recorded for this clonotype. The template used for profiling TCR beta VDJ and CDR3 was genomic DNA. TCRdb re-called the reads through MiXCR, storing one row per CDR3 protein. The sample holds 50,000 to 70,000 distinct CDR3 sequences; about 50% are singletons and the top ten take 2% to 3%. This clonotype was obtained from a human donor in good health, serving as a control. The material sequenced was sorted CD4+, CD8+, or CD8+CD57+ T cells (not recorded which) from PBMCs.

This CDR3 reads CAIRVGEETQYF. In DNA form, the CDR3 reads TGTGCCATCAGGGTAGGAGAAGAGACCCAGTACTTC. The V and J genes are TRBV10-3 and TRBJ2-3; D is ambiguous. Gene TRBJ2-5 matches the end of the DNA better, so the J call may be wrong. The V gene's germline CDR1 is ENHRY and CDR2 SYGVKD. This CDR3 is 12 amino acids long.